The present entry profiles one T cell receptor beta chain with its context. The record originates from a study of blood T cell repertoires in COVID-19. Libraries were prepared by immunoSEQ multiplex PCR; TCRdb keeps only in-frame clonotypes and omits some of them. This table holds hundreds of thousands of clones, 87% found once. Trimming took 0 bases from V and 6 from J, leaving 11 bases between them. CDR1 MNHEY and CDR2 SVGAGI come from the germline V gene. The CDR3 length is 14 residues. The sequence came from a woman under 40 who had recovered from COVID-19. This sequence joins TRBV6-5 and TRBJ1-2; D remains ambiguous. Material for sequencing was PBMCs or T cells enriched from blood (not recorded which). Here the CDR3 reads CASSYSTPRDGYTF. The DNA for the CDR3 is TGTGCCAGCAGTTACTCGACCCCGCGGGATGGCTACACCTTC.